This TCR beta chain is from a study of T-cell reconstitution after alpha-beta-depleted transplantation in children (TCRdb year 2016). Looking at the study overall: Using TCR repertoire profiling, the study followed T-cell immune reconstitution in a quantitative way in children after TCRalphabeta/CD19-depleted allogeneic hematopoietic cell transplantation.

Library preparation was by PCR. Sequencing instrument: Illumina HiSeq 2500. Molecular barcoding was employed in the preparation of TCR libraries, with unique molecular identifiers being used to normalize TCRbeta repertoire quantification. TCRdb reprocessed the public reads (quality trimming at Q25 with fastp, clone calling with MiXCR) and kept in-frame beta chains. Every CDR3 protein is listed once, alongside the most common genes and DNA of its rows. The sample yields 150,000 to 250,000 distinct CDR3 sequences; just over 14% were counted once. Of the sample, approximately 13% is held by the ten largest clones. This clonotype was seen at least ten times. Its antigen is still unknown. Germline is not matched at one junction end, which may reflect a read error. CDR1 ENHRY and CDR2 SYGVKD were looked up in the germline V gene. Including the terminal cysteine and phenylalanine, the CDR3 comprises 15 residues. The CDR3 DNA has 45 bases and is translated from base 1.

Specimen: PBMCs from the stem cell graft donor, collected from the stem cell graft. This sequence originates from a human donor who donated a stem cell graft to a child with acute lymphoblastic leukemia. The V and J segments used are TRBV10-3 and TRBJ2-1, with 9 central nucleotides matching TRBD1. In nucleotide form, the sequence is TGTGCCAGCAGTACCCGGGACAGGGCTAACAATGAGCAGTTCTTC. Its protein product is CASSTRDRANNEQFF.